This T cell receptor beta chain was retrieved from a study of CD8 T cells in Susac syndrome. As for the study in general: About 6 sequenced Susac syndrome patients had clinically active disease, while about 8 were in remission.

Both CD4+ and CD8+ T cells were negatively isolated, and TEMRA cells underwent FACS enrichment. An amount of RNA that ranged from about 0.45 to 1 ug was reverse transcribed with random hexamers. TCRdb re-analysed the immunoSEQ multiplex PCR reads in MiXCR, keeping a single row per CDR3 protein. The sample contains roughly 76,000 distinct CDR3 sequences, approximately 94% of which appear only once. Germline assignment: CDR1 DFQATT and CDR2 SNEGSKA (reference sequence). V gave up 5 bases and J gave up 4 bases; unmatched junction bases: 17. The length of the CDR3 is 16 residues. The sequenced sample was CD8+ T cells from PBMCs. The sequence was collected from a human donor with Susac syndrome. The genes are TRBV20-1 and TRBJ2-7, with 7 bases aligning to TRBD2. Here the CDR3 reads CSARGLGREIEYEQYF. The CDR3 DNA follows: TGCAGTGCTCGCGGTCTCGGGCGGGAGATCGAATACGAGCAGTACTTC.